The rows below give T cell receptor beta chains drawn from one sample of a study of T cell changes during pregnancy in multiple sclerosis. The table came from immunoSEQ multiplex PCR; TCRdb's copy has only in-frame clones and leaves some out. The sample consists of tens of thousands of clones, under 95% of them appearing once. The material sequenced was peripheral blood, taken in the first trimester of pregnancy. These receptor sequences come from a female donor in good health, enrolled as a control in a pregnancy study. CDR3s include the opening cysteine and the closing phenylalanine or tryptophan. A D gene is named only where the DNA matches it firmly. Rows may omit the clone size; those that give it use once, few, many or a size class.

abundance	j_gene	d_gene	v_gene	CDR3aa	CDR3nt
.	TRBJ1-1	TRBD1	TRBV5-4	CASSRDRWGNTEAFF	TGTGCCAGCAGCCGGGACAGGTGGGGGAACACTGAAGCTTTCTTT
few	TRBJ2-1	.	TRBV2	CASSDYFGLSYNEQFF	TGTGCCAGCAGTGACTATTTCGGACTTTCCTACAATGAGCAGTTCTTC
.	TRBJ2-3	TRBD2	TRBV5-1	CASSLVAGGTAYTQYF	TGCGCCAGCAGCTTGGTTGCGGGGGGCACGGCTTATACGCAGTATTTT
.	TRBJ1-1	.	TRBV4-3	CASSQAQGATEAFF	TGCGCCAGCAGCCAAGCGCAGGGTGCCACTGAAGCTTTCTTT
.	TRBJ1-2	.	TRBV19	CASSSTGNYGYTF	TGTGCCAGTAGTTCCACAGGGAACTATGGCTACACCTTC
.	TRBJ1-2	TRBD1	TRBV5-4	CASSLDRGHGYTF	TGTGCCAGCAGTTTGGACAGGGGGCATGGCTACACCTTC
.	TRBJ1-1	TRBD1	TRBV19	CASSGPGTALTEAFF	TGTGCCAGTAGTGGACCCGGGACAGCATTGACTGAAGCTTTCTTT
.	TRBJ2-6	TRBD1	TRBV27	CASTPDRGRTGANVLTF	TGTGCCAGCACTCCCGACAGGGGGCGAACTGGGGCCAACGTCCTGACTTTC
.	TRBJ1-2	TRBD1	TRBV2	CASSDRQGGYGYTF	TGTGCCAGCAGTGATCGACAGGGGGGCTATGGCTACACCTTC
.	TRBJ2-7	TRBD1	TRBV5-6	CASSFGTGSYEQYF	TGTGCCAGCAGCTTCGGGACAGGATCTTACGAGCAGTACTTC
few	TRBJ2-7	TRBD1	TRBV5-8	CASSLVTGVHEQYF	TGTGCCAGCAGCTTGGTTACAGGGGTCCACGAGCAGTACTTC
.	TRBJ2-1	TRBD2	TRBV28	CASRAGASEQFF	TGTGCCAGCAGGGCGGGAGCCAGTGAGCAGTTCTTC
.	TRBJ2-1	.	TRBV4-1	CASSQNPSSFPYNEQFF	TGCGCCAGCAGCCAGAATCCCTCTAGCTTCCCCTACAATGAGCAGTTCTTC
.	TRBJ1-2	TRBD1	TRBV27	CASSLAQGAGYGYTF	TGTGCCAGCAGTTTGGCACAGGGGGCAGGCTATGGCTACACCTTC
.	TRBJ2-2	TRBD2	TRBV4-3	CASSQGGREVYTGELFF	TGCGCCAGCAGCCAGGGGGGGCGGGAGGTATACACCGGGGAGCTGTTTTTT
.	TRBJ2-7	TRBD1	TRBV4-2	CASSQPGQGSYEQYF	TGTGCCAGCAGCCAACCGGGACAGGGGTCCTACGAGCAGTACTTC
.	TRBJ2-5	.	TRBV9	CASSKQVAQETQYF	TGTGCCAGCAGCAAACAGGTAGCTCAGGAGACCCAGTACTTC
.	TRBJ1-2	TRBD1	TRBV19	CASTDRAYGYTF	TGTGCCAGCACGGACAGGGCCTATGGCTACACCTTC
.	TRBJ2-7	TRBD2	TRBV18	CASSPLPGLADYEQYF	TGTGCCAGCTCACCACTTCCGGGACTAGCGGACTACGAGCAGTACTTC
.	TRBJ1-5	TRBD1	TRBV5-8	CASSLIGTEYKTQHF	TGTGCCAGCAGCTTGATAGGGACAGAGTACAAGACCCAGCATTTT
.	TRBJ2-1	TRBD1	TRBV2	CASKGTTGGNEQFF	TGTGCCAGCAAGGGGACAACAGGGGGCAATGAGCAGTTCTTC
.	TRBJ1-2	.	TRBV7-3	CASSLYTGYGYTF	TGTGCCAGCAGCCTCTATACGGGCTATGGCTACACCTTC
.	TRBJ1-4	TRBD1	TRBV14	CASSQKGQRSTNEKLFF	TGTGCCAGCAGCCAAAAGGGACAGAGATCAACTAATGAAAAACTGTTTTTT
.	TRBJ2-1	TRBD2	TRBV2	CASMLLAAEGEQFF	TGTGCCAGCATGCTACTAGCGGCCGAGGGTGAGCAGTTCTTC
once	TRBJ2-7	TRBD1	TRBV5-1	CASSKGQGAYEQYF	TGCGCCAGCAGCAAGGGACAGGGGGCCTACGAGCAGTACTTC
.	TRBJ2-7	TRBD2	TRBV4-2	CASSASGLDYEQYF	TGTGCCAGCAGCGCCTCGGGACTAGACTACGAGCAGTACTTC
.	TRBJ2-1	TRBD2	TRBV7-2	CASSRDGLAFNEQFF	TGTGCCAGCAGCAGAGACGGACTAGCGTTCAATGAGCAGTTCTTC
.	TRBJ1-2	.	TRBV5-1	CASSFGSGYGYTF	TGCGCCAGCAGCTTCGGCAGCGGCTATGGCTACACCTTC
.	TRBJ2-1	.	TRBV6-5	CASSYGGALANEQFF	TGTGCCAGCAGTTACGGAGGGGCCCTCGCTAATGAGCAGTTCTTC
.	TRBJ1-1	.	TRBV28	CASSLQGKEAFF	TGTGCCAGCAGTTTACAGGGGAAAGAAGCTTTCTTT
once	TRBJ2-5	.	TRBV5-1	CASSQARGQETQYF	TGCGCCAGCAGCCAGGCACGGGGACAAGAGACCCAGTACTTC
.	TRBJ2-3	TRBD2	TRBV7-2	CASSVVGTSGGPSTDTQYF	TGTGCCAGCAGCGTAGTAGGGACTAGCGGGGGCCCTAGCACAGATACGCAGTATTTT
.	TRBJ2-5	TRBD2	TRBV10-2	CASSLAGGPSETQYF	TGCGCCAGCAGTTTAGCGGGGGGGCCCTCAGAGACCCAGTACTTC
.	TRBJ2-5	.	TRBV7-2	CASSGAGVKTQYF	TGTGCCAGCAGCGGGGCAGGGGTAAAGACCCAGTACTTC
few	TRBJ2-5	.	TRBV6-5	CASKDWSEETQYF	TGTGCCAGCAAGGATTGGAGCGAAGAGACCCAGTACTTC
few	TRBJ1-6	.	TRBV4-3	CASSQDRGSPLHF	TGCGCCAGCAGCCAAGACAGGGGTTCACCCCTCCACTTT
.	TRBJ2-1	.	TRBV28	CASSLGVQGNDEQFF	TGTGCCAGCAGTTTAGGTGTCCAGGGGAACGATGAGCAGTTCTTC
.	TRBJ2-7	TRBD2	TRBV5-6	CASSLRGGVPREQYF	TGTGCCAGCAGCTTGCGGGGGGGAGTTCCTAGGGAGCAGTACTTC
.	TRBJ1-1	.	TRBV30	CAWSAGGVTEAFF	TGTGCCTGGAGTGCGGGGGGAGTGACTGAAGCTTTCTTT
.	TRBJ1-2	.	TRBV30	CAWTFGGGGNYGYTF	TGTGCCTGGACATTCGGTGGGGGAGGAAACTATGGCTACACCTTC
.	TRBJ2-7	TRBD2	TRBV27	CASSLGLAETYEQYF	TGTGCCAGCAGTCTGGGACTAGCGGAAACCTACGAGCAGTACTTC
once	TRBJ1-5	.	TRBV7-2	CASSREGPQHF	TGTGCCAGCAGCCGTGAGGGGCCCCAGCATTTT
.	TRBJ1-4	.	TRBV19	CASSTRANEKLFF	TGTGCCAGTAGTACCAGGGCGAATGAAAAACTGTTTTTT
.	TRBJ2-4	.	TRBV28	CASDTGQGIQYF	TGTGCCAGCGATACAGGTCAGGGCATTCAGTACTTC
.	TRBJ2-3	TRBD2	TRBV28	CASTQRGFPANTQYF	TGTGCCAGCACCCAGCGGGGGTTCCCGGCAAATACGCAGTATTTT
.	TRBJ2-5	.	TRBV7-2	CASSLGTRETQYF	TGTGCCAGCAGCTTAGGGACTCGGGAGACCCAGTACTTC
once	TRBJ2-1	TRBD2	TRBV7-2	CASSWTSGPSYNEQFF	TGTGCCAGCAGCTGGACTAGCGGGCCCTCCTACAATGAGCAGTTCTTC
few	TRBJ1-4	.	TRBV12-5	CASGLGVVANEKLFF	TGTGCTAGTGGTCTCGGGGTAGTGGCTAATGAAAAACTGTTTTTT